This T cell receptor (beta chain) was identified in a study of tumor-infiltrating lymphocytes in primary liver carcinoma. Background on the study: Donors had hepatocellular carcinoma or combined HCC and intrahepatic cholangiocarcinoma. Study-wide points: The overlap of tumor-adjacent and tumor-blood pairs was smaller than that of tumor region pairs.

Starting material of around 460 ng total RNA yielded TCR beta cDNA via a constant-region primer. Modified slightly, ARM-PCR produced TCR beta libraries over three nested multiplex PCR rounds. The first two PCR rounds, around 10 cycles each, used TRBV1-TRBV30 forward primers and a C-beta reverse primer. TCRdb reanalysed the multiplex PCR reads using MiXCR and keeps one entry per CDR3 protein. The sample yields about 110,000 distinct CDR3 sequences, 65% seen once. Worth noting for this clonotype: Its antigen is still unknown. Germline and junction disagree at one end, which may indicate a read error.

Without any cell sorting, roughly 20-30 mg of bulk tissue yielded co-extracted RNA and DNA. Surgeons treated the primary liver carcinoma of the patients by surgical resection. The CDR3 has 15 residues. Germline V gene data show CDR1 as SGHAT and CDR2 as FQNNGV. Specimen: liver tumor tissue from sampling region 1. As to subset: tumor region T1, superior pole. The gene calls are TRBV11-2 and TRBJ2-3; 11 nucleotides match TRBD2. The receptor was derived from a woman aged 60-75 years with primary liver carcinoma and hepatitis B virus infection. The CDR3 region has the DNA TGTGCCAGTAACCCTGGACTAGCGGGCCCAGATATGCAGTATTTT. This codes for CASNPGLAGPDMQYF.